The 23 T cell receptor beta chains in this list originate from one sample, sequenced in a study of T cells in Graves' hyperthyroidism and ophthalmopathy. TCR beta CDR3 regions were amplified from RNA. HTBI primers were used for first-round RT-PCR of the TCR CDR3. TCRdb reprocessed the multiplex PCR reads with MiXCR, giving one entry per CDR3 protein. The sample includes under 300,000 distinct CDR3 sequences, roughly 15% seen only once; the top ten take under 35%. The sample was blood. Receptors were obtained from a woman between 50 and 59 years old with Graves' hyperthyroidism that later progressed to Graves' ophthalmopathy.

This clonotype was observed at least ten times. The chain joins TRBV7-9 to TRBJ2-1; a weak D match, TRBD1 (6 bases). CDR3 length equals 15 residues. Germline V gives CDR1 SEHNR, CDR2 FQNEAQ (reference sequence). Trimming pared 4 bases from V and 0 bases from J, leaving 10 bases between. This chain's CDR3 is CASSSDRSSYNEQFF. DNA of the CDR3: TGTGCCAGCAGCTCAGACAGGAGCTCCTACAATGAGCAGTTCTTC.

This clonotype was counted between two and nine times. The genes are TRBV20-1 and TRBJ1-2; D is unresolved. The germline gives CDR1 DFQATT, CDR2 SNEGSKA (reference sequence). The CDR3 is 12 amino acids. Trimming stripped 3 bases from V and 0 bases from J, with 5 bases between. For the CDR3, the DNA is TGCAGTGCTAGTTCGGCTAACTATGGCTACACCTTC. The encoded protein is CSASSANYGYTF.

This clonotype was detected ten times or more. In DNA form, the CDR3 reads TGTGCCAGCAGCTTATCCCAGAACACTGAAGCTTTCTTT. It codes for CASSLSQNTEAFF. The chain couples TRBV11-3 to TRBJ1-1, with D hard to call. The CDR3 consists of 13 residues. CDR1 and CDR2 from the germline V gene are SGHNT and YENEEA. V lost 2 bases, J lost 1 base, and 5 bases lay in between.

This clonotype was counted ten times or more. The V and J genes are TRBV28 and TRBJ1-5; TRBD1 matches at 9 bases. The CDR3 runs to 15 residues. Trimming at V came to 3 bases and at J to 2 bases, leaving 2 bases not matched to a gene. CDR1 MDHEN and CDR2 SYDVKM come from the germline V gene. CDR3 amino acids: CASSFTGGGNQPQHF. DNA of the CDR3: TGTGCCAGCAGTTTCACAGGGGGCGGCAATCAGCCCCAGCATTTT.

This clonotype was found many times. The chain couples TRBV3-1 to TRBJ2-1; D is undetermined. This CDR3 has 15 residues. Looked up from germline, CDR1 is LGHDT and CDR2 is YNNKEL (reference sequence). Trimming removed 4 bases at V and 3 bases at J, with 13 bases between. CDR3 sequence reads: CASSPEVSDYNEQFF. In DNA, the CDR3 is TGTGCCAGCAGCCCCGAGGTGTCCGACTACAATGAGCAGTTCTTC.

This clonotype was observed many times. V is TRBV11-2 and J is TRBJ2-5, with D tentatively TRBD1 or TRBD2 (5 bases each). The V end lost 5 bases, the J end lost 1 base, and 17 bases lay between the germline ends. The CDR3 covers 16 residues. Germline V gene data show CDR1 as SGHAT and CDR2 as FQNNGV. The CDR3 region is CASSKALRGSQETQYF. Written as DNA, the CDR3 is TGTGCCAGCAGCAAAGCCCTGAGGGGTTCCCAAGAGACCCAGTACTTC.

This clonotype was recorded at least ten times. The J gene is TRBJ2-7, the V gene TRBV28; 8 positions match TRBD1. The CDR3 is 15 residues long. CDR1 and CDR2 (germline): MDHEN, SYDVKM. V lost 3 bases to trimming and J lost 3 bases; unmatched junction nucleotides: 7. This CDR3 is CASSLPAGTGYEQYF. In DNA, the CDR3 is TGTGCCAGCAGTTTGCCCGCCGGGACAGGCTACGAGCAGTACTTC.

This clonotype was observed many times. CDR3 protein: CASSLSQGHNEQFF. CDR3 in DNA: TGTGCCAGCAGCTTGTCACAGGGTCACAATGAGCAGTTCTTC. This chain links TRBV5-6 with TRBJ2-1; weak D call: TRBD1 (6 bases). Trimming cost V 1 base and J 5 bases, with 10 bases left between them. Germline V gene lookup returns CDR1 SGHDT and CDR2 YYEEEE. This CDR3 has 14 amino acids.

The table lists this clonotype with many counts. V gene TRBV24-1 combines with J gene TRBJ2-1, with 8 bases fitting TRBD2. The germline gives CDR1 KGHDR, CDR2 SFDVKD. This CDR3 has 16 residues. The J segment lost 3 bases and the V segment lost 3 bases, leaving 6 bases of the junction unmatched. CDR3 coding DNA: TGTGCCACCAGTGATGCGAGCGGGGGCCTCTACAATGAGCAGTTCTTC. Protein sequence: CATSDASGGLYNEQFF.

This chain connects TRBV3-1 to TRBJ2-7, with TRBD2 identical over 13 bases. This CDR3 has 15 residues. With 6 bases clipped from V and 7 bases from J, the junction kept 9 bases outside the gene matches. The germline gives CDR1 LGHDT, CDR2 YNNKEL (reference sequence). The CDR3 region is CASSSGTSGTGEQYF. CDR3 bases: TGTGCCAGCAGTTCCGGGACTAGCGGGACCGGGGAGCAGTACTTC.

This chain links TRBV19 with TRBJ2-5; the D gene is possibly TRBD2 (5 bases). CDR1 is LNHDA, CDR2 SQIVND, per germline (reference sequence). The CDR3 is 17 amino acids. V was pared by 5 bases and J by 1 base, with 20 bases between. CDR3 DNA: TGTGCCAGTAGTCCACGGGAATGGCCGATAACCCAAGAGACCCAGTACTTC. Its protein product is CASSPREWPITQETQYF.

This clonotype has a single count. One base away lies a much larger clone, so this may be a sequencing read error. The chain joins TRBV28 to TRBJ1-5, with D unclear. CDR1 MDHEN and CDR2 SYDVKM come from the germline V gene. The CDR3 loop spans 12 amino acids. V was shortened by 11 bases and J by 0 bases, with 8 bases between the two germline ends. The CDR3 here is CAGVYSNQPQHF. The CDR3 region has the DNA TGTGCCGGCGTTTATAGCAATCAGCCCCAGCATTTT. Full variable domain (rest looked up from reference TRBV28 and TRBJ1-5): DVKVTQSSRYLVKRTGEKVFLECVQDMDHENMFWYRQDPGLGLRLIYFSYDVKMKEKGDIPEGYSVSREKKERFSLILESASTNQTSMYLCAGVYSNQPQHFGDGTRLSIL.

Many counts were recorded for this clonotype. The J gene is TRBJ2-1, the V gene TRBV28; tentatively, D is TRBD2 (6 bases). V lost 9 bases and J lost 10, with 16 bases in between. The CDR3 extends over 12 amino acids. CDR1 and CDR2 from the germline V gene are MDHEN and SYDVKM. CDR3 residues: CASRQLRGEQFF. In DNA, the CDR3 is TGTGCCAGTCGACAGCTACGGGGGGAGCAGTTCTTC.

The genes are TRBV5-5 and TRBJ1-3; a possible D gene is TRBD1 (6 bases). Between the trimmed V and J ends, which lost 4 bases and 0 bases, there was a span of 17 bases. Per the germline V gene, CDR1 is SGHKS and CDR2 is YYEKEE (reference sequence). The CDR3 has 17 amino acids. The CDR3 DNA reads TGTGCCAGCAGCCCCGAGACAGGTGCCAGCTCTGGAAACACCATATATTTT. It encodes CASSPETGASSGNTIYF.

This clonotype was detected ten times or more. The gene calls are TRBV28 and TRBJ2-7; 10 bases line up with TRBD2. Germline V gene sequence: CDR1 MDHEN, CDR2 SYDVKM. After removal of 7 bases from V and 4 bases from J, the junction contained 19 bases not matched to a gene. The CDR3 is 18 amino acids. The CDR3 reads CASTLPPRLRTSGYEQYF. The CDR3 nucleotides read TGTGCCAGCACCTTACCCCCTCGACTAAGGACTAGCGGATACGAGCAGTACTTC.

In its sample, this clonotype was seen many times. V gene TRBV29-1 combines with J gene TRBJ1-2; D is ambiguous. Trimming took off 6 bases at V and 3 bases at J, with 11 bases between the two ends. Germline lookup yields CDR1 SQVTM and CDR2 ANQGSEA. The CDR3 is 12 residues long. The CDR3 reads CSVAQADYGYTF. CDR3 sequence (DNA): TGCAGCGTCGCCCAGGCAGACTATGGCTACACCTTC.

This clonotype was detected many times. The rearrangement links TRBV11-3 to TRBJ2-3; D is perhaps TRBD2 (5 bases). V shed 5 bases and J shed 6 bases, with 12 bases lying between them. CDR1 is SGHNT, CDR2 YENEEA, per germline. The CDR3 is made up of 13 amino acids. CDR3 nucleotide sequence: TGTGCCAGCAGCCTGAACCCGGGGGATACGCAGTATTTT. Amino acids: CASSLNPGDTQYF.

The chain joins TRBV7-9 to TRBJ2-4, with D possibly TRBD1 on 6 matching bases. The length of the CDR3 is 15 residues. V lost 3 bases, J lost 5 bases, and 14 bases lay in between. The germline CDR1 and CDR2 sequences are SEHNR and FQNEAQ (reference sequence). The CDR3: CASSLAGAGQNIQYF. The CDR3 region has the DNA TGTGCCAGCAGCTTGGCAGGGGCAGGGCAAAACATTCAGTACTTC.

The chain links TRBV6-1 to TRBJ2-1; D gene uncertain. The V end lost 7 bases, the J end lost 0 bases, and 16 bases lay between the germline ends. Per germline, CDR1 MNHNS and CDR2 SASEGT. The CDR3 sequence is 16 residues long. This CDR3 reads CASIGVALSSYNEQFF. The DNA of the CDR3 is TGTGCCAGCATTGGCGTGGCCTTAAGCTCCTACAATGAGCAGTTCTTC.

In this sample, this clonotype turned up many times. The CDR3: CAWSGLAYRVGELFF. The CDR3 nucleotides read TGTGCCTGGTCGGGACTAGCGTATAGAGTCGGGGAGCTGTTTTTT. V is TRBV30 and J is TRBJ2-2; 10 bases match TRBD2. V gave up 5 bases and J gave up 7 bases; unmatched junction bases: 10. CDR1 is GTSNPN, CDR2 SVGIG, per germline (reference sequence). The CDR3 runs 15 residues.

This clonotype was counted ten times or more. The chain links TRBV28 to TRBJ1-1; D is possibly TRBD1 (5 bases). Trimming removed 8 bases from V and 1 base from J, with 8 bases in between. CDR1 MDHEN and CDR2 SYDVKM come from the germline V gene. The CDR3 consists of 12 residues. The CDR3 loop is CASGTGNTEAFF. The CDR3 nucleotides read TGTGCCAGCGGAACAGGGAACACTGAAGCTTTCTTT. The full variable domain, its missing parts supplied by reference TRBV28 and TRBJ1-1, is DVKVTQSSRYLVKRTGEKVFLECVQDMDHENMFWYRQDPGLGLRLIYFSYDVKMKEKGDIPEGYSVSREKKERFSLILESASTNQTSMYLCASGTGNTEAFFGQGTRLTVV.

This clonotype was counted ten times or more. The chain joins TRBV2 to TRBJ1-1; 8 bases match TRBD1. The CDR3 contains 12 residues. Per the germline V gene, CDR1 is SNHLY and CDR2 is FYNNEI. J was trimmed by 11 bases and V by 6 bases; bases with no gene match: 8. CDR3: CASRPGGAKAFF. The CDR3 DNA sequence: TGTGCCAGCAGACCAGGGGGCGCGAAGGCTTTCTTT.

Points on this clonotype: The junction does not match germline at one end; this may be a read error. The rearrangement links TRBV5-1 to TRBJ2-7; the match to TRBD1 covers 10 bases. Per the germline V gene, CDR1 is SGHRS and CDR2 is YFSETQ. The CDR3 loop spans 15 amino acids. CDR3 nucleotide sequence: TGCGCCAGCAGCGTTTCCGGGACAGGGGTCGCCGAGCAATACTTC. Translated, it gives CASSVSGTGVAEQYF.